This TCR beta chain appears in the sequencing data of a study of beta chain features in type 1 diabetes. Expressed TCRB transcripts were sequenced because the entire RNA isolate underwent reverse transcription. Using immunoSEQ multiplex PCR, the repertoire was profiled, and TCRdb retains in-frame clones only, with some absent. The profile shows about 650,000 clones, around an eighth of them singletons. The study's findings and limits: Researchers report that Type 1 diabetes patients had moderately but significantly shorter TCRB CDR3s across all four CD4+ subsets.

Germline-derived CDR1 and CDR2 are SQVTM and ANQGSEA. CDR3 length: 13 residues. V dropped 7 bases and J dropped 3 bases, with 15 bases sitting between them. Of note for this clone: Antigen unknown.

This chain links TRBV29-1 with TRBJ1-2; no definite D call. The sequence was obtained from a man aged 25-40 years with type 1 diabetes. Sequencing was done on a sample of naive CD4+ T cells from blood. CDR3 sequence (DNA): TGCAGCGGGAGCTCCGGGGAGTACTATGGCTACACCTTC. This sequence encodes CSGSSGEYYGYTF.